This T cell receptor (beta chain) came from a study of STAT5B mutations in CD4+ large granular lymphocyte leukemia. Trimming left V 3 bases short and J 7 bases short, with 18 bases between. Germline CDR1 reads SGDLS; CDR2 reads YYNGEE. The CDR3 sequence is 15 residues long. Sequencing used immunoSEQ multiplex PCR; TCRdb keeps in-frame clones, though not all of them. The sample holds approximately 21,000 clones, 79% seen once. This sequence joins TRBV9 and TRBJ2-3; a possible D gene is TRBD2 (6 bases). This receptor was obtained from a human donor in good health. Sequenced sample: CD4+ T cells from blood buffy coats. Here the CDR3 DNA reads TGTGCCAGCAGCGAAACCGGGACTCCGCCACATACGCAGTATTTT. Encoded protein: CASSETGTPPHTQYF.